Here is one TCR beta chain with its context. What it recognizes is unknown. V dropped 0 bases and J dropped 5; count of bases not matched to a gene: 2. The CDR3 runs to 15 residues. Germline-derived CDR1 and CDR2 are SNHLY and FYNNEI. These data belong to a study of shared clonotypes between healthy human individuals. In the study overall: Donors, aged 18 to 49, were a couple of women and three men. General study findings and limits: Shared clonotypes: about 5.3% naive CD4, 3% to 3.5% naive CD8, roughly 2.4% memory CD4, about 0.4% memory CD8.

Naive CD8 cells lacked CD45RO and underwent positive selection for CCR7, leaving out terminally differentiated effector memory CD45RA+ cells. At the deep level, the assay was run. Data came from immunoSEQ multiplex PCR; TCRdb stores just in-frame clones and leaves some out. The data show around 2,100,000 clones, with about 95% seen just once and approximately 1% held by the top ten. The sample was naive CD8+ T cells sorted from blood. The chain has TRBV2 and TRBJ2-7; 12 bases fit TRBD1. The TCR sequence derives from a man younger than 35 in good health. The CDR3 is CASSEARDRGHEQYF. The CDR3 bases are TGTGCCAGCAGTGAAGCGAGGGACAGGGGGCACGAGCAGTACTTC.